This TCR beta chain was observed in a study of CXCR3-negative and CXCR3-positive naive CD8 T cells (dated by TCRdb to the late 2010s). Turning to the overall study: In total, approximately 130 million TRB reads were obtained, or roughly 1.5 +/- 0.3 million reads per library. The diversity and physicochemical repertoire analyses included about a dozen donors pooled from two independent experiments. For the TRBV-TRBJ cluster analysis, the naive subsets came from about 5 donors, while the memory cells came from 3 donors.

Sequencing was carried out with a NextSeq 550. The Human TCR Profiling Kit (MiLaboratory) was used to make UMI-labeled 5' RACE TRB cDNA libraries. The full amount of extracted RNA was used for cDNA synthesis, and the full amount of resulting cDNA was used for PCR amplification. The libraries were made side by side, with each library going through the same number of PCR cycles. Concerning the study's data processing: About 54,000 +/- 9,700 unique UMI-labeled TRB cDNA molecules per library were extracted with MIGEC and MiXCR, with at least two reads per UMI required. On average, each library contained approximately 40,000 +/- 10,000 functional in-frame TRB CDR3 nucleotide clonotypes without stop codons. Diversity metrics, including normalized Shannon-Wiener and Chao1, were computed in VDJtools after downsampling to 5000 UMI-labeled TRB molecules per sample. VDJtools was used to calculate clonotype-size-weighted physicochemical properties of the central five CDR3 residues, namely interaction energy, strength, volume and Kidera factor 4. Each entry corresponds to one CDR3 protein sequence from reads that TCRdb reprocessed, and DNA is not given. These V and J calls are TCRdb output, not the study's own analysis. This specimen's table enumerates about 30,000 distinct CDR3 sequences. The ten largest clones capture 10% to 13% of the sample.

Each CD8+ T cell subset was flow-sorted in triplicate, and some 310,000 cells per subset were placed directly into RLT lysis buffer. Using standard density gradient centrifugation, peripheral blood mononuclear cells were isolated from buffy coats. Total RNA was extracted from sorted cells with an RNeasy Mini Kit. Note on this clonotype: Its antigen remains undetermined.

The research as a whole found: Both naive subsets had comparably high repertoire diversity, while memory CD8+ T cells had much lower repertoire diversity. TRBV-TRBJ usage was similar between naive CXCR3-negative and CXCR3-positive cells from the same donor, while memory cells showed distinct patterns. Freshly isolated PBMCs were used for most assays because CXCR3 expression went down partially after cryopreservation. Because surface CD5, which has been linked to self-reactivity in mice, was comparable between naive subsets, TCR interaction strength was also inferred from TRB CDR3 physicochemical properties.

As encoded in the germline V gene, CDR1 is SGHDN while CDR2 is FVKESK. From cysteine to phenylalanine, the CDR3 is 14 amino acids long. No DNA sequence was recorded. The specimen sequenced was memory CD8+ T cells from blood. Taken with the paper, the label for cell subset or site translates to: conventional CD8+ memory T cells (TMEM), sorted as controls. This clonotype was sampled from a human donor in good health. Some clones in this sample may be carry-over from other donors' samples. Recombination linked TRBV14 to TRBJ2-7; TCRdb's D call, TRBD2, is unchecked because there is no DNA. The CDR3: CASSQVAGAYEQYF.